The subject of this entry is one T cell receptor (beta chain). Its antigen remains undetermined. Base qualities are not at hand, and no much larger clone is one base apart. The data were obtained in a study of cytomegalovirus exposure and HLA in healthy donors (dated by TCRdb to the late 2010s). Study-wide context: An earlier analysis of about 530 of the donors reported around 280 Gb of sequence data and 100 million to 120 million unique TCR beta sequences obtained from about 179 million T cells. Around 330 gigabases of sequencing data and around 90 million unique TCR sequences made up an early release that covered roughly 670 HLA-typed donors. The genetic ancestry cluster associated with self-reported Caucasian donors included around four fifths of the roughly 400 genotyped donors. The aim of the study was to test whether cataloging public T cell receptors could identify signatures of past pathogen exposure. Using immunosequencing, the study profiled T cell repertoires from 666 subjects and related those repertoires to cytomegalovirus serostatus. In addition to the first cohort of 666 subjects, a separate validation cohort of 120 different subjects was used. To predict cytomegalovirus infection status, the study brought together high-throughput TCR immunosequencing, statistical association of individual TCRs with disease status, and machine learning. A later analysis re-analyzed previously published TCR beta repertoires from roughly 690 donors and added high-resolution HLA genotyping to study TCR occurrence patterns. Rather than drawing on any new phenotypic data, the later analysis identified candidate immune exposures from TCR beta sequences and the way those sequences occurred across donors. An earlier analysis of several hundred of the donors applied high-throughput TCR beta sequencing to assess whether each TCR beta V gene segment acted as functional or pseudogenic. Alongside the repertoire data, information on donor age, sex, ethnicity and CMV serostatus was compiled. A later genetic analysis took genome-wide SNP genotypes for about 55% of the 666 donors and used that subset as a discovery cohort. All discovery cohort repertoires had been generated using a single sequencing platform. HLA typing included class I and class II loci at four-digit resolution. The number of typed donors differed by locus: about 620-640 for A, B, C, DRB1 and DQB1; approximately 530 for DQA1; fewer than 610 for DPA1; and 400 to 480 for DPB1. A few DR-DQ haplotypes were handled as single units for association and clustering because linkage in the cohort was strong. Among several hundred genotyped donors of the cohort, an average of around 250,000 unique TCR beta nucleotide sequences was sequenced per donor, of which about 19% were non-productive. On the study overall, not on this receptor specifically: Cytomegalovirus status was reported to be diagnosed by the classifier with high specificity and sensitivity in both the original and validation cohorts. Immune exposure information for the cohort was limited to CMV serostatus. The sequencing pipeline was judged likely to have produced a cluster of highly shared sequence variants as a technical artifact. Most TCR sequences were seen in very few donors, while some public TCRs were found in many individuals. A later analysis found that TCR association rates varied across HLA loci, with DRB1 alleles showing the most associated TCRs and HLA-C alleles the fewest. Three of the identified cytomegalovirus-associated TCR beta chains were confirmed in vitro to be specific for cytomegalovirus antigens. Assigning TCR associations to individual alleles was difficult when HLA alleles, especially DR and DQ, strongly co-occurred. Compared with the roughly 710-donor mean, donors in an Asian-associated ancestry cluster had fewer N-insertions in productive TCRs, according to a later genetic analysis. A later analysis reported that several top co-occurrence clusters appeared linked to parvovirus B19, influenza, CMV and Epstein-Barr virus. Specific HLA alleles were associated with over 15,000 TCR beta sequences at a false discovery rate of 0.05 in a later analysis. A further reported finding was that TCR beta sequences accurately predicted the HLA-A and HLA-B alleles for most subjects in the first cohort. Compared with equally common non-associated chains, HLA-associated TCR beta chains in a later analysis were more clonally expanded and had lower generation probabilities. Because HLA typing was missing for some donors at each locus, association tests included only the typed subset. Correlated functional status among segregating V segments might be attributable to linkage disequilibrium, but an unknown experimental factor could not be ruled out. According to the authors, the approach could potentially be generalized to other disease states and immunological phenotypes. The cohort was sequenced for TCR beta chains only, and without alpha or paired-chain data the features that could be detected were limited. In an earlier analysis of 587 of the donors, most TCR beta V segments were observed in productive rearrangements about 87% or about 30% of the time, broadly matching IMGT annotations. An association between a missense DCLRE1C variant and V-gene and J-gene trimming of TCR beta chains was found in a later genetic analysis and replicated in an independent cohort. Because counts were too low, seventeen rarely observed V segments, including chromosome 9 orphons, were excluded from the earlier analysis of around 640 of the donors. Presence/absence analyses assumed roughly uniform sequencing depth across donors, an assumption that may not hold. According to a later analysis, most CMV-associated TCR beta chains appeared to be HLA-restricted, and the HLA associations seemed to be driven largely by CMV exposure. A total of 164 TCR beta chains were listed by the study as associated with cytomegalovirus.

The cohort comprised fewer than 750 healthy bone marrow donors. At the time of sampling, every cohort member was nominally healthy, though immune exposures that went unrecorded were likely present. The donor tested CMV seropositive, placing the donor among the roughly 270 seropositive members of the cohort. Each donor provided a peripheral blood sample, and peripheral blood mononuclear cells were used for TCR beta sequencing. Genomic DNA extraction from the blood cell samples was performed with the Qiagen DNeasy Blood Extraction Kit. Libraries were built with the immunoSEQ multiplex PCR assay. For the multiplex PCR, a mixture combining 60 forward primers for TCR Vbeta segments and 13 reverse primers for TCR Jbeta segments was used. The CDR3 region of rearranged TCR beta genes was amplified from genomic DNA with a multiplex PCR assay. The amplified TCR beta libraries were sequenced on the Illumina HiSeq System as 87-base-pair reads. On the authors' methods: A later analysis counted about 80 million unique TCR beta chains across the 650 to 700 repertoires, and approximately 11 million of these chains were shared by at least two donors. A nearest-neighbor algorithm error-corrected the raw reads and collapsed the reads into unique sequences, merging closely related sequences to remove PCR and sequencing errors. V, D and J gene segments were assigned by aligning CDR3 sequences to IMGT reference sequences. For a sequence to be retained, a match of at least six nucleotides was required to both a V gene segment and a J gene segment. A rearrangement was called productive if the CDR3 had no stop codons and remained in frame with V and J, and every other rearrangement was called non-productive. CDR3 was defined by IMGT convention, running from the second conserved V-encoded cysteine to the conserved J-encoded phenylalanine. The earlier analysis of 450 to 750 of the donors excluded any sequence lacking an unambiguous match to a single V gene segment. In an earlier analysis of about 590 of the donors, a V segment was called functional when productive rearrangements were above 56.7%, and segregating when the standard deviation between donors exceeded 5%. A statistical classification framework was built to diagnose cytomegalovirus status from the catalog of TCR beta chain sequences. In a later analysis, V and J genes were assigned by comparing TCR nucleotide sequences against IMGT/GENE-DB human TR gene sequences. The TCRdist pipeline was used in a later analysis to assign CDR3 sequences and most-parsimonious VDJ recombination scenarios. In a later analysis, each TCR beta chain was defined by its CDR3 amino acid sequence together with its V-gene family, and reads lacking a unique V-gene family were excluded. A later analysis removed several hundred highly shared, low-generation-probability nucleotide sequences to deal with suspected cross-contamination and a sequencing artifact. A later analysis calculated a clonal expansion index for each public chain from normalized within-repertoire ranks of inferred template counts. In a later analysis, generation probabilities were computed with a VDJ recombination model fitted to out-of-frame rearrangements, and the resulting probabilities were checked against IGoR. Hypergeometric tests were used in a later analysis to score TCR-TCR, TCR-HLA and TCR-CMV co-occurrence, with a repertoire-size bias correction applied to the TCR pairs. A later analysis estimated false discovery rates by permuting HLA or CMV assignments 20 times. A later analysis grouped co-occurring TCRs with DBSCAN, adding TCRdist sequence similarity when clustering within HLA-allele-positive subsets. For co-occurrence clustering, repertoires with fewer than 30,000 or more than 120,000 public chains were excluded, along with several repertoires with anomalous nucleotide sharing. Here the immuneACCESS table is served through TCRdb, limited to in-frame sequences with V and J called. Missing clones are a known gap in these copies; in checked studies unresolved V genes cover under half, and the rest lacks a known reason. The V and J calls and clone size come from that table; D and trimming were worked out from the DNA. The sample has tens of thousands of clones on record, 65% of them singletons. The ten biggest clones cover 20% to 25% of the sample.

Sequencing was performed on PBMCs. The clonotype comes from a woman between 45 and 60 years old in good health and CMV-seropositive.

At the DNA level, the sequence is TGTGCCAGTAGTATGGCAGGCACAGATACGCAGTATTTT. Its protein is CASSMAGTDTQYF. The rearranged segments are TRBV19 and TRBJ2-3, with the D gene not confidently named. V loses 3 bases, J loses 1 base, and the germline ends lie 5 bases apart. Taken from the germline V gene (reference sequence), the CDR1 and CDR2 loops are LNHDA and SQIVND. The CDR3, from cysteine to phenylalanine, totals 13 residues. Of the read, only the CDR3 DNA is kept; its 39 bases are in frame from base 1.